Included here is one TCR beta chain sequence, with context. This entry belongs to a study of blood T cell repertoires in COVID-19. Overall study context: The analysed material was cDNA or gDNA that came from T cells, B-cell-depleted T cells, or PBMCs.

This table comes from immunoSEQ multiplex PCR, and its TCRdb copy is limited to in-frame clones, with some not included. The repertoire holds more than 9,000 clones, with about 88% as singletons. Sequencing used peripheral blood. The sequence was obtained from an older woman with active COVID-19.

CDR3: CASRTGTGNTEAFF. The CDR3 nucleotides read TGTGCCAGCAGGACCGGGACAGGGAACACTGAAGCTTTCTTT. The chain uses TRBV7-2 and TRBJ1-1; 8 nucleotides line up with TRBD1. The germline gives CDR1 SGHTA, CDR2 FQGNSA. CDR3 length: 14 residues. After removal of 6 bases from V and 1 base from J, the junction contained 4 bases not matched to a gene.